A single sample is the source of the 3 T cell receptor beta chains below, sequenced in a study of technical replicates of blood from a handful of donors. The table came from immunoSEQ multiplex PCR; TCRdb's copy has only in-frame clones and leaves some out. The data show some 87,000 clones, 96% seen once. The sequenced sample consisted of T cells isolated from PBMCs. The receptor source for this set is a human donor in good health.

The chain employs TRBV19 and TRBJ1-5, with D perhaps matching TRBD1 (6 bases). The CDR3 totals 14 residues. CDR1 is LNHDA, CDR2 SQIVND, per germline (reference sequence). V was pared by 4 bases and J by 4 bases, with 11 bases between. The CDR3 DNA follows: TGTGCCAGTAGTACAGGGAGGGGGAATCAGCCCCAGCATTTT. It encodes CASSTGRGNQPQHF.

The chain is built from TRBV7-9 and TRBJ2-1; 8 positions agree with TRBD2. There are 15 residues in the CDR3. CDR1 and CDR2 (germline): SEHNR, FQNEAQ (reference sequence). With 5 bases clipped from V and 3 bases from J, the junction kept 6 bases outside the gene matches. For the CDR3, the DNA is TGTGCCAGCAGCAAAAGCGGGAGCGGCTACAATGAGCAGTTCTTC. Amino acid sequence: CASSKSGSGYNEQFF.

This chain connects TRBV7-3 to TRBJ2-1, with 15 bases identical to TRBD2. This CDR3 has 15 residues. V dropped 3 bases and J dropped 7; count of bases not matched to a gene: 1. Germline loops: CDR1 SGHTA, CDR2 FQGTGA. The CDR3 is CASSFGLAGGNEQFF. CDR3 DNA sequence: TGTGCCAGCAGCTTCGGACTAGCGGGAGGGAATGAGCAGTTCTTC.